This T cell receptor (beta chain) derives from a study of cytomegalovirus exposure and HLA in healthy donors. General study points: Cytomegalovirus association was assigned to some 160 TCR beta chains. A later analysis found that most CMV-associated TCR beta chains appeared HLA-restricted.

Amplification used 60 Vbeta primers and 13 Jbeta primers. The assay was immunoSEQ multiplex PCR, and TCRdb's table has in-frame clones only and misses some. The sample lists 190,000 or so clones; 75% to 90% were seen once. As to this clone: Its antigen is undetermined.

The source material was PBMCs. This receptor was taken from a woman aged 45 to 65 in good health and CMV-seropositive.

In DNA form, the CDR3 reads TGTGCCAGCAGTGAACAGACAGGGAGCAATGAGCAGTTCTTC. This sequence encodes CASSEQTGSNEQFF. The J gene is TRBJ2-1, the V gene TRBV6-5; 7 bases are a match to TRBD1. Germline V gives CDR1 MNHEY, CDR2 SVGAGI. This CDR3 has 14 amino acids. With 5 bases clipped from V and 6 bases from J, the junction kept 7 bases outside the gene matches.